A single T cell receptor beta chain is shown here with its context. Its cognate antigen is unknown. These data come from a study of long-term antiretroviral therapy in people with HIV. General observations from the study: Comparison with controls showed narrower CDR3 length ranges in HIV repertoires. The study collected blood between 2004 and 2017, possibly under older ART regimens. Those clones which expanded before ART made up the dominant part of the repertoire at all time points.

This CDR3 contains 13 residues. After removal of 4 bases from V and 7 bases from J, the junction contained 4 bases not matched to a gene. Per the germline V gene, CDR1 is SQVTM and CDR2 is ANQGSEA. Every specimen held between roughly 0.85-10 million cryopreserved PBMC. These were thawed and washed before DNA extraction. They ran version v3.0 of the immunoSEQ assay at survey level. Sequencing was performed with immunoSEQ multiplex PCR; in TCRdb, only in-frame clones are kept and a portion is missing. Here the sample spans 34,000 or so clones, around 79% being singletons. Sequenced here: unsorted PBMCs, sampled 0.6 years after starting antiretroviral therapy. The origin of this receptor is a man aged 18 to 30 with HIV. The J gene is TRBJ2-1, the V gene TRBV29-1, with 10 bases matching TRBD2. The CDR3 coding sequence is TGCAGCGTTGCTAGCGGGAGCGGTAATGAGCAGTTCTTC. Translation: CSVASGSGNEQFF.